Detailed here is one TCR beta chain. The protocol was immunoSEQ multiplex PCR, while the TCRdb copy is restricted to in-frame clones and leaves out a portion. This table holds fewer than 120,000 clones, roughly 90% found once. The data belong to a study of T cell responses to AZD1222 COVID-19 vaccine. In germline, CDR1 is SGHRS, CDR2 YFSETQ. The CDR3 consists of 15 residues. V dropped 0 bases and J dropped 0; count of bases not matched to a gene: 1. The receptor comes from an adult in good health. The rearrangement joins TRBV5-1 to TRBJ2-3; TRBD1 matches at 7 bases. The starting material was peripheral blood, obtained on day 0 of AZD1222 vaccination. Here the CDR3 reads CASSLGDRSTDTQYF. CDR3 DNA: TGCGCCAGCAGCTTGGGGGACAGAAGCACAGATACGCAGTATTTT. Full variable domain (outside the CDR3, taken from reference TRBV5-1 and TRBJ2-3): KAGVTQTPRYLIKTRGQQVTLSCSPISGHRSVSWYQQTPGQGLQFLFEYFSETQRNKGNFPGRFSGRQFSNSRSEMNVSTLELGDSALYLCASSLGDRSTDTQYFGPGTRLTVL.